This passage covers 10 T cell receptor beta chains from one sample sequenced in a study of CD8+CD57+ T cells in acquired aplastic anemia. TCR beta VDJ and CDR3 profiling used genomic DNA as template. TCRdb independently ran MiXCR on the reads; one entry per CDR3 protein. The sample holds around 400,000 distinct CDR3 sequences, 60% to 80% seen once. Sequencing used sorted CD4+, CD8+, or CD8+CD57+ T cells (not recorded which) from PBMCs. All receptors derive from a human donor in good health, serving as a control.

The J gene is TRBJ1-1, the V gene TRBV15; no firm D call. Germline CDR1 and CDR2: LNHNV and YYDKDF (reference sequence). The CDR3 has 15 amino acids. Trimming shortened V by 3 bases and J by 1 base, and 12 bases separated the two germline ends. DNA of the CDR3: TGTGCCACCAGCAGTCCGACACAAGAGAACACTGAAGCTTTCTTT. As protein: CATSSPTQENTEAFF.

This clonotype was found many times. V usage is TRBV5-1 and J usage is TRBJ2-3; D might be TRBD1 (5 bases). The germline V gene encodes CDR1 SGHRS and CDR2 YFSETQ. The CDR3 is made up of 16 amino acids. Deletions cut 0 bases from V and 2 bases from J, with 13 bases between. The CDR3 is CASSLASTTDTDTQYF. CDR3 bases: TGCGCCAGCAGCTTGGCCAGTACGACAGACACAGATACGCAGTATTTT. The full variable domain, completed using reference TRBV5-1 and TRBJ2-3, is KAGVTQTPRYLIKTRGQQVTLSCSPISGHRSVSWYQQTPGQGLQFLFEYFSETQRNKGNFPGRFSGRQFSNSRSEMNVSTLELGDSALYLCASSLASTTDTDTQYFGPGTRLTVL.

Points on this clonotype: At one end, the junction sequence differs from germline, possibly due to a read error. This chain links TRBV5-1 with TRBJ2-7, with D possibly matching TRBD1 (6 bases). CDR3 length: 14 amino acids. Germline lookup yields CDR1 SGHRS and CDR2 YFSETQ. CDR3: CASSLEARGYEQYF. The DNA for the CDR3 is TGTGCCAGCAGCTTGGAAGCCAGGGGCTACGAGCAGTACTTC.

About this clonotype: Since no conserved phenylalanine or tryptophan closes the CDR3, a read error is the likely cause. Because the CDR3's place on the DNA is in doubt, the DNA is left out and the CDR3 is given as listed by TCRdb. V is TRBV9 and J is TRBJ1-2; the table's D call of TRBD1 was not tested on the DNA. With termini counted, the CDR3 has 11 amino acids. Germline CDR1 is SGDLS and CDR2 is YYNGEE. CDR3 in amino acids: CASSAPGGDTL.

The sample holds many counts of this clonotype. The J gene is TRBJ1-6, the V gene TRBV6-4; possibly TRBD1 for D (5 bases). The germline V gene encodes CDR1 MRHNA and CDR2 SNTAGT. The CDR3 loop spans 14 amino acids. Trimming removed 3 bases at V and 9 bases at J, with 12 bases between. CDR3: CASSEHGTASPLHF. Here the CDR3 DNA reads TGTGCCAGCAGTGAGCACGGGACCGCTTCACCCCTCCACTTT.

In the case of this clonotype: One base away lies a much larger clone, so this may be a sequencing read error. CDR3 region: CASSTLRGGTDTQYF. CDR3 coding DNA: TGTGCCAGTAGTACTCTAAGAGGGGGCACAGATACGCAGTATTTT. The rearrangement joins TRBV19 to TRBJ2-3; D possibly matches TRBD1 or TRBD2 (5 bases each). V was pared by 4 bases and J by 1 base, with 12 bases between. CDR3 size: 15 residues. In germline, CDR1 is LNHDA, CDR2 SQIVND (reference sequence).

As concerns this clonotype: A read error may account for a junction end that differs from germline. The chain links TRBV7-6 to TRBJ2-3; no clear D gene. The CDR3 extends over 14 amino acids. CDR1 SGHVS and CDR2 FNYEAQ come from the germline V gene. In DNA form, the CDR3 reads TGTGCCAGCAGCTCAGATCAGGAGCAAGATACCCAGTACTTT. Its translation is CASSSDQEQDTQYF.

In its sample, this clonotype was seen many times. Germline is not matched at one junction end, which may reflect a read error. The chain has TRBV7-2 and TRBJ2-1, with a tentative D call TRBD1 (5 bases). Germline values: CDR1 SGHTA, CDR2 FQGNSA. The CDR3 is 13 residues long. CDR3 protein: CASSILPRDEQLF. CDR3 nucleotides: TGTGCCAGCAGCATCCTTCCCAGGGATGAGCAGCTCTTC.

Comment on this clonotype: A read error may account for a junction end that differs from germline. The CDR3 here is CASSSTTGPGQPHF. Written as DNA, the CDR3 is TGTGCCAGCAGCTCGACGACAGGCCCTGGCCAGCCCCACTTC. The rearrangement joins TRBV9 to TRBJ2-5, with D possibly TRBD1 on 6 matching bases. CDR1 SGDLS and CDR2 YYNGEE come from the germline V gene. The CDR3 extends over 14 amino acids. Combining the CDR3 with reference TRBV9 and TRBJ2-5 gives the whole variable domain DSGVTQTPKHLITATGQRVTLRCSPRSGDLSVYWYQQSLDQGLQFLIQYYNGEERAKGNILERFSAQQFPDLHSELNLSSLELGDSALYFCASSSTTGPGQPHFGPGTRLLVL.

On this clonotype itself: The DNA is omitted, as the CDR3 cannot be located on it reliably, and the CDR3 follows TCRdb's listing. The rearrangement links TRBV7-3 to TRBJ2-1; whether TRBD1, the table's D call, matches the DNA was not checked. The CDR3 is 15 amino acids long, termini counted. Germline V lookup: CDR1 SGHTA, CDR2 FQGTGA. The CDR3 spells CASSYVGTGTQYFFF.